This T cell receptor beta chain was captured in a study of shared clonotypes between healthy human individuals. On the study more broadly: The plates for each donor numbered three CD4 naive, three CD4 memory, two CD8 naive and one CD8 memory. General study results and limits: Across a few donors, naive CD4 shared around 5.3%, naive CD8 around 3.8%, memory CD4 less than 2.5%, memory CD8 under 0.5%. How much donors shared clonotypes was expected to be affected by sequencing depth.

Per the germline V gene, CDR1 is MNHEY and CDR2 is SMNVEV (reference sequence). The ends were cut back, 2 bases at V and 3 bases at J, with 4 bases in the middle. This CDR3 has 13 amino acids. The DNA input per sorted-subset replicate PCR was about 0.2 ug, corresponding to roughly 30,000 T cell genomes. Measured with immunoSEQ multiplex PCR; TCRdb has only the in-frame clones, and not every one. The sample has under 2,500,000 clones, around 95% seen once; the top ten hold around 0.13%. A word on this clone: Its antigen remains unknown.

Source material: naive CD4+ T cells sorted from blood. Subset: CD45RA+ positively selected. V and J are TRBV27 and TRBJ2-2; the D is unclear. The TCR originated in a young man in good health. DNA for the CDR3: TGTGCCAGCAGTTTACGTTACACCGGGGAGCTGTTTTTT. Translation gives CASSLRYTGELFF.